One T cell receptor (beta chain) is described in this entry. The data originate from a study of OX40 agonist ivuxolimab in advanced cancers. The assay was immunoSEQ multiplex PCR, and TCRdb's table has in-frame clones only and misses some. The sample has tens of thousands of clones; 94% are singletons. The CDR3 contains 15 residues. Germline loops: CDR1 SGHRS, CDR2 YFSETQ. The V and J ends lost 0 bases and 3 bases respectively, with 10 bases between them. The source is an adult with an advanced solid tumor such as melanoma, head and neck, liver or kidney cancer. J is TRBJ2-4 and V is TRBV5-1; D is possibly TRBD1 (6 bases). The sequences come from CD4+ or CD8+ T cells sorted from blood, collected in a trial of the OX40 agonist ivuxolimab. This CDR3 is CASSLAGVGKNIQYF. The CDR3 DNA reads TGCGCCAGCAGCTTGGCAGGGGTGGGCAAAAACATTCAGTACTTC.